The present T cell receptor beta chain was sequenced within a study of shared clonotypes between healthy human individuals. Profiling relied on immunoSEQ multiplex PCR, and the TCRdb table lists in-frame clones only, not all of them. The table includes 980,000 or so clones, more than 75% detected once. This clonotype was obtained from a man between 18 and 35 years old in good health. Sequenced material: memory CD4+ T cells sorted from blood. Specified subset: CD45RA-negative fraction.

This CDR3 is CSVESVAGRTDTQYF. The CDR3 DNA follows: TGCAGCGTTGAGTCGGTAGCGGGACGCACAGATACGCAGTATTTT. The chain uses TRBV29-1 and TRBJ2-3; 8 nucleotides match TRBD2. With 3 bases clipped from V and 1 base from J, the junction kept 6 bases outside the gene matches. Germline V gene lookup returns CDR1 SQVTM and CDR2 ANQGSEA. The CDR3 covers 15 residues.